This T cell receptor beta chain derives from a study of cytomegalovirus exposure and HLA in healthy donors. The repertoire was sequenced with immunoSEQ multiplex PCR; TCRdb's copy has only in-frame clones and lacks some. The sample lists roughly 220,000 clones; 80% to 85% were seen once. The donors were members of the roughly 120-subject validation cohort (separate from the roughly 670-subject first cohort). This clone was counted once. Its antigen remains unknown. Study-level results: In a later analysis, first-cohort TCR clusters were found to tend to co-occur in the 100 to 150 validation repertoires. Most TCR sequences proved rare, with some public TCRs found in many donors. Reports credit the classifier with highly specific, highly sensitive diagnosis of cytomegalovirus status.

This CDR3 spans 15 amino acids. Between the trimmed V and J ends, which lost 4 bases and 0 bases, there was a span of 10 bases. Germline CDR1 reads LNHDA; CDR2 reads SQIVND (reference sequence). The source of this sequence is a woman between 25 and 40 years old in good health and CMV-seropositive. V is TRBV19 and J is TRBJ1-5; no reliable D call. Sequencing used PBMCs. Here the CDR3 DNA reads TGTGCCAGTAGTACTTCAGCCTATAGCAATCAGCCCCAGCATTTT. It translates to CASSTSAYSNQPQHF.